Listed below are T cell receptor beta chains from one sample, sequenced in a study of OX40 agonist ivuxolimab in advanced cancers. Measured with immunoSEQ multiplex PCR; TCRdb has only the in-frame clones, and not every one. Found here are 100,000 or so clones, more than 85% of them singletons; the top ten hold about 3%. Sequences were derived from CD4+ or CD8+ T cells sorted from blood, sampled in a trial of the OX40 agonist ivuxolimab. All receptors come from an adult with an advanced solid tumor such as melanoma, head and neck, liver or kidney cancer. CDR3s include the opening cysteine and the closing phenylalanine or tryptophan. A D gene is named only where the DNA matches it firmly. Size is omitted from some rows. Given values are once, few, many or a class for expanded clones.

V gene	J gene	D gene	clone size	CDR3 DNA	CDR3 protein
TRBV14	TRBJ2-7	NA	NA	TGTGCCAGCAGCCTACGGGACGAGCAGTACTTC	CASSLRDEQYF
TRBV7-6	TRBJ2-1	TRBD1	NA	TGTGCCAGCAGCCCCTTGGACAGGGACAAATTCTTC	CASSPLDRDKFF
TRBV5-6	TRBJ2-1	NA	few	TGTGCCAGCAGCTTGGCAAACAATGAGCAGTTCTTC	CASSLANNEQFF
TRBV27	TRBJ1-1	NA	NA	TGTGCCAGCAGTTTATCAGTGAACACTGAAGCTTTCTTT	CASSLSVNTEAFF
TRBV5-6	TRBJ1-2	NA	NA	TGTGCCAGCAGCTTGGTTGGGACAAACTATGGCTACACCTTC	CASSLVGTNYGYTF
TRBV19	TRBJ2-7	NA	NA	TGTGCCAGTGCCCCCCGGGCTAGCTCCTACGAGCAGTACTTC	CASAPRASSYEQYF
TRBV13	TRBJ2-3	NA	NA	TGTGCCAGCAGCTTAGGCAGACAAGATACGCAGTATTTT	CASSLGRQDTQYF
TRBV27	TRBJ1-1	NA	NA	TGTGCCAGCAGTTTAGGCATCAACACTGAAGCTTTCTTT	CASSLGINTEAFF
TRBV2	TRBJ1-1	NA	NA	TGTGCCAGCAGTCTGGGTAAAACTGAAGCTTTCTTT	CASSLGKTEAFF
TRBV7-2	TRBJ2-1	TRBD1	NA	TGTGCCAGCAGCTTAGGACAGGGAGAGCGTTATGAGCAGTTCTTC	CASSLGQGERYEQFF
TRBV14	TRBJ2-4	NA	NA	TGTGCCAGCAGCCAAGATCTCCCCCGGCCGGGAAACATTCAGTACTTC	CASSQDLPRPGNIQYF
TRBV29-1	TRBJ1-1	NA	few	TGCAGCGTTGAATCTGGGTTGGCTGAAGCTTTCTTT	CSVESGLAEAFF
TRBV4-1	TRBJ2-1	TRBD1	NA	TGCGCCAGCAGCTGGGGTGACAGGGTCTACAATGAGCAGTTCTTC	CASSWGDRVYNEQFF
TRBV7-6	TRBJ2-7	NA	NA	TGTGCCACCGGAGGACCCCTCCGCGAGCAGTACTTC	CATGGPLREQYF
TRBV4-1	TRBJ2-2	NA	NA	TGCGCCAGCAAGGGGAGCGGCACCGGGGAGCTGTTTTTT	CASKGSGTGELFF
TRBV19	TRBJ2-2	NA	NA	TGTGCCAGTATGGGCAGACAATTGTGGGGTGCCGGGGAGCTGTTTTTT	CASMGRQLWGAGELFF
TRBV5-8	TRBJ1-2	NA	NA	TGTGCCAGCAGCTTGATAGGACAGTTATTTGGCTACACCTTC	CASSLIGQLFGYTF
TRBV27	TRBJ2-7	NA	NA	TGTGCCAGCAGTTTAGTGCTCCCTCCGGGGGAGCAGTACTTC	CASSLVLPPGEQYF
TRBV5-1	TRBJ2-7	TRBD2	NA	TGCGCCAGCAGCTTGGGGCTAGCGGAACTCTCCTACGAGCAGTACTTC	CASSLGLAELSYEQYF
TRBV4-1	TRBJ2-3	NA	NA	TGCGCCAGCAGCCAATTCAACACAGGGCGAGATACGCAGTATTTT	CASSQFNTGRDTQYF
TRBV27	TRBJ1-6	NA	NA	TGTGCCAGCAGTTTACAGGGGAGGAATTCACCCCTCCACTTT	CASSLQGRNSPLHF
TRBV6-5	TRBJ1-2	NA	NA	TGTGCCAGCAGTTACGACGGATATGGCTACACCTTC	CASSYDGYGYTF
TRBV19	TRBJ1-2	NA	NA	TGTGCCAGCCCGCACCCTAACTATGGCTACACCTTC	CASPHPNYGYTF
TRBV27	TRBJ1-2	NA	NA	TGTGCCAGCAGTTTAAGTGGGGCGCTAGATCCCTATGGCTACACCTTC	CASSLSGALDPYGYTF
TRBV9	TRBJ2-2	NA	once	TGTGCCAGCAGCTCGGGACTTGGGGGGACCGGGGAGCTGTTTTTT	CASSSGLGGTGELFF
TRBV5-1	TRBJ2-7	NA	NA	TGCGCCAGCAGCTTGGGGAAGAGGGAGGTCTCCTACGAGCAGTACTTC	CASSLGKREVSYEQYF
TRBV27	TRBJ1-2	TRBD1	NA	TGTGCCAGCAGTTTTCAGGGGGAAGGCTATGGCTACACCTTC	CASSFQGEGYGYTF
TRBV4-3	TRBJ1-4	NA	NA	TGCGCCAGCAGCCAACGGTCGAACAGGTTGGGGGAAAAACTGTTTTTT	CASSQRSNRLGEKLFF